This TCR beta chain was captured by sequencing in a study of T cells after yellow fever vaccination. Study-level results: Compared with primary, the secondary response was weaker and peaked at day 5, not 15. Across the CD4 and CD8 compartments, a small share of clonotypes was present in both. There was a possibility that FACS-sorted repertoires contained abundant clonotypes contaminating from the bulk population.

With regard to this clonotype: Its specificity is unknown.

TCRdb analysed the 5' RACE reads with MiXCR anew, one entry per CDR3 protein. The repertoire consists of approximately 510,000 distinct CDR3 sequences, with 20% to 25% occurring once and the leading ten covering approximately 16%. This specimen was PBMCs, taken 21 days after the first yellow fever vaccination. The receptor was isolated from a man aged 18 to 29 who received the YFV17D yellow fever vaccine.

Here the CDR3 reads CASSIFRYEQYF. CDR3 DNA: TGTGCCAGCAGCATTTTCCGCTACGAGCAGTACTTC. The chain employs TRBV6-2 or TRBV6-3 and TRBJ2-7; D remains ambiguous. With 6 bases removed from V and 3 bases from J, the gap between germline ends came to 9 bases. There are 12 residues in the CDR3. The germline V gene encodes CDR1 MNHEY and CDR2 SVGEGT.